This TCR beta chain was sequenced during a study of cytomegalovirus exposure and HLA in healthy donors. Study summary: An early data release held 80 million or so unique TCRs from HLA-typed donors. Study-wide points: Later analysis associated a missense DCLRE1C variant with TCR beta V- and J-gene trimming. Most of the TCR beta V segments (in an earlier analysis) were productive either about 90% or about 30% of the time. Of the V segments, some could not be distinguished, including TRBV6-2 and TRBV6-3, and were excluded.

A note on this clone: Its specificity is unknown.

The primer mix had 60 Vbeta and 13 Jbeta primers. Method: immunoSEQ multiplex PCR; TCRdb's copy keeps in-frame clones and lacks some. The table records about 190,000 clones, 65% to 90% of them present only once. Germline assignment: CDR1 MNHNS and CDR2 SASEGT. CDR3 length equals 15 residues. V was pared by 7 bases and J by 4 bases, with 17 bases between. The rearrangement links TRBV6-1 to TRBJ2-1; D uncertain. Sequencing was done on a sample of PBMCs. The sequence was obtained from a man in his forties in good health and CMV-seropositive. The CDR3 spells CASIVSGSLYNEQFF. In DNA form, the CDR3 reads TGTGCCAGCATAGTTTCAGGATCCCTATACAATGAGCAGTTCTTC.